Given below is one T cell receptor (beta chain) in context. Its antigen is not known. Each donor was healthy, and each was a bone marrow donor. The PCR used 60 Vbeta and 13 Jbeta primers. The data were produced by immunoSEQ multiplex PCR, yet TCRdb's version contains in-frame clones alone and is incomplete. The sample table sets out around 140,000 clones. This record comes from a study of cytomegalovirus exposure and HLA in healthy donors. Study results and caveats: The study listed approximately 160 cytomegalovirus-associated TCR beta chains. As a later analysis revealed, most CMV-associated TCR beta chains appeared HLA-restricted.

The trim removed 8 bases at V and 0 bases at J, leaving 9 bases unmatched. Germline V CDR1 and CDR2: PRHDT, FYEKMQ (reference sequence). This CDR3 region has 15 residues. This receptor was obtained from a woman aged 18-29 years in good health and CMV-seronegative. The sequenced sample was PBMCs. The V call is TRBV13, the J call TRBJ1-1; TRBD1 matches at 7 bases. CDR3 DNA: TGTGCCAGCGACATAGGGGGACAGATGAACACTGAAGCTTTCTTT. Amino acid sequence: CASDIGGQMNTEAFF.